A selection of T cell receptor beta chains follows, all from one sample in a study of CD8 T cell repertoires and HIV-1 epitope variants. For these TCRs, the target antigens are not known. Measured with immunoSEQ multiplex PCR; TCRdb has only the in-frame clones, and not every one. The sample records roughly 4,500 clones, about two thirds being singletons. Sequencing was carried out using cultured CD8+ T cells derived from PBMCs. Receptors were obtained from a male donor with HIV. CDR3s include the opening cysteine and the closing phenylalanine or tryptophan. A D gene is named only where the DNA matches it firmly. Not all rows give a size; the values are once, few, many and, for expanded clones, a class.

V: TRBV9; J: TRBJ2-7; D: .; length: 14; size: .; CDR3: CASSVATGAYEQYF; DNA: TGTGCCAGCAGCGTAGCTACGGGTGCCTACGAGCAGTACTTC
V: TRBV7-8; J: TRBJ2-7; D: .; length: 14; size: .; CDR3: CASSSRGDFYEQYF; DNA: TGTGCCAGCAGCTCTAGGGGGGACTTCTACGAGCAGTACTTC
V: TRBV29-1; J: TRBJ1-3; D: TRBD1; length: 14; size: .; CDR3: CSVTGQGDGNTIYF; DNA: TGCAGCGTTACGGGACAGGGGGATGGAAACACCATATATTTT
V: TRBV9; J: TRBJ2-5; D: .; length: 15; size: .; CDR3: CASSSAGIDQETQYF; DNA: TGTGCCAGCAGCTCCGCCGGGATAGATCAAGAGACCCAGTACTTC
V: TRBV7-8; J: TRBJ2-4; D: .; length: 12; size: .; CDR3: CALGEDQNIQYF; DNA: TGTGCCTTGGGGGAGGACCAAAACATTCAGTACTTC
V: TRBV5-1; J: TRBJ1-1; D: TRBD1; length: 16; size: .; CDR3: CASSLADRGLNTEAFF; DNA: TGCGCCAGCAGCTTGGCCGACAGGGGCCTGAACACTGAAGCTTTCTTT
V: TRBV6-5; J: TRBJ2-1; D: TRBD2; length: 12; size: .; CDR3: CASSPGGGEQFF; DNA: TGTGCCAGCAGTCCCGGGGGGGGTGAGCAGTTCTTC
V: TRBV5-5; J: TRBJ2-7; D: TRBD1; length: 14; size: .; CDR3: CASSLEGAGYEQYF; DNA: TGTGCCAGCAGCTTGGAGGGGGCAGGGTACGAGCAGTACTTC
V: TRBV5-4; J: TRBJ1-1; D: .; length: 15; size: .; CDR3: CASSLGGAMLTEAFF; DNA: TGTGCCAGCAGCTTGGGGGGGGCGATGCTCACTGAAGCTTTCTTT
V: TRBV7-6; J: TRBJ1-2; D: TRBD1; length: 16; size: .; CDR3: CASSLGQGVFGWGYTF; DNA: TGTGCCAGCAGCCTGGGACAGGGGGTCTTTGGCTGGGGCTACACCTTC
V: TRBV7-3; J: TRBJ1-6; D: .; length: 14; size: .; CDR3: CASSLGPDGSPLHF; DNA: TGTGCCAGCAGCTTAGGCCCGGACGGTTCACCCCTCCACTTT
V: TRBV27; J: TRBJ2-3; D: .; length: 16; size: once; CDR3: CASRVWPVGTTDTQYF; DNA: TGTGCCAGCAGAGTATGGCCCGTAGGGACGACAGATACGCAGTATTTT
V: TRBV13; J: TRBJ2-3; D: .; length: 15; size: .; CDR3: CASSHNLEGSDTQYF; DNA: TGTGCCAGCAGCCACAATCTGGAGGGTTCAGATACGCAGTATTTT
V: TRBV29-1; J: TRBJ2-7; D: .; length: 13; size: few; CDR3: CSVQVGRVYEQYF; DNA: TGCAGCGTTCAAGTAGGCCGGGTCTACGAGCAGTACTTC
V: TRBV5-1; J: TRBJ2-7; D: .; length: 12; size: .; CDR3: CASEGDSYEQYF; DNA: TGCGCCAGCGAAGGGGATTCCTACGAGCAGTACTTC
V: TRBV7-9; J: TRBJ1-5; D: TRBD1; length: 14; size: .; CDR3: CASSPIMTGQPQHF; DNA: TGTGCCAGCAGCCCTATAATGACAGGGCAGCCCCAGCATTTT
V: TRBV5-6; J: TRBJ2-1; D: .; length: 13; size: once; CDR3: CASSLGQHNEQFF; DNA: TGTGCCAGCAGCTTGGGGCAGCACAATGAGCAGTTCTTC
V: TRBV19; J: TRBJ2-6; D: TRBD1; length: 15; size: medium-sized; CDR3: CASGTGGSGANVLTF; DNA: TGTGCCAGTGGGACAGGGGGCTCTGGGGCCAACGTCCTGACTTTC
V: TRBV2; J: TRBJ2-1; D: TRBD2; length: 13; size: .; CDR3: CASLAGAYNEQFF; DNA: TGTGCCAGTTTAGCGGGAGCCTACAATGAGCAGTTCTTC
V: TRBV28; J: TRBJ2-7; D: .; length: 14; size: .; CDR3: CASSVSGRSYEQYF; DNA: TGTGCCAGCAGTGTTAGCGGCAGATCCTACGAGCAGTACTTC
V: TRBV6-6; J: TRBJ1-5; D: .; length: 12; size: .; CDR3: CASSPTPQPQHF; DNA: TGTGCCAGCAGCCCCACCCCTCAGCCCCAGCATTTT
V: TRBV7-9; J: TRBJ1-1; D: TRBD1; length: 15; size: few; CDR3: CASSLATGRNTEAFF; DNA: TGTGCCAGCAGCTTAGCGACAGGGAGGAACACTGAAGCTTTCTTT
V: TRBV28; J: TRBJ1-2; D: .; length: 14; size: once; CDR3: CASSFGGNSYGYTF; DNA: TGTGCCAGCAGTTTCGGGGGAAACTCCTATGGCTACACCTTC
V: TRBV7-2; J: TRBJ1-1; D: .; length: 18; size: .; CDR3: CASSLGGSSIGRATEAFF; DNA: TGTGCCAGCAGCTTAGGAGGATCATCAATAGGCAGGGCCACTGAAGCTTTCTTT
V: TRBV28; J: TRBJ1-1; D: .; length: 13; size: .; CDR3: CASSFLAGTEAFF; DNA: TGTGCCAGCAGTTTTTTGGCGGGGACTGAAGCTTTCTTT
V: TRBV5-4; J: TRBJ2-3; D: .; length: 12; size: .; CDR3: CASSLLADTRYF; DNA: TGTGCCAGCAGCTTGCTCGCGGATACGCGGTATTTT
V: TRBV19; J: TRBJ2-3; D: TRBD2; length: 15; size: .; CDR3: CASSIVAGAVDTQYF; DNA: TGTGCCAGTAGTATAGTAGCGGGAGCAGTAGATACGCAGTATTTT
V: TRBV15; J: TRBJ2-1; D: .; length: 16; size: .; CDR3: CATSRDGGGLYNEQFF; DNA: TGTGCCACCAGCAGAGACGGCGGTGGACTCTACAATGAGCAGTTCTTC
V: TRBV4-1; J: TRBJ2-7; D: .; length: 12; size: .; CDR3: CASSQGGHEQYF; DNA: TGCGCCAGCAGCCAAGGTGGCCACGAGCAGTACTTC
V: TRBV7-9; J: TRBJ1-1; D: .; length: 17; size: .; CDR3: CASSLEWGEAGMTEAFF; DNA: TGTGCCAGCAGCTTAGAATGGGGCGAAGCAGGGATGACTGAAGCTTTCTTT
V: TRBV7-9; J: TRBJ2-7; D: .; length: 13; size: .; CDR3: CASSPLRVWEQYF; DNA: TGTGCCAGCAGCCCCTTGAGGGTCTGGGAGCAGTACTTC
V: TRBV11-2; J: TRBJ1-5; D: .; length: 15; size: .; CDR3: CASSRHGGSNQPQHF; DNA: TGTGCCAGCAGCCGACATGGGGGGTCTAATCAGCCCCAGCATTTT
V: TRBV5-4; J: TRBJ2-7; D: .; length: 12; size: .; CDR3: CASSFAEYEQYF; DNA: TGTGCCAGCAGCTTCGCCGAGTACGAGCAGTACTTC
V: TRBV7-9; J: TRBJ2-5; D: .; length: 16; size: .; CDR3: CASSLGYGQHQETQYF; DNA: TGTGCCAGCAGTTTAGGATACGGACAGCACCAAGAGACCCAGTACTTC
V: TRBV27; J: TRBJ1-1; D: .; length: 14; size: few; CDR3: CASSFGRANTEAFF; DNA: TGTGCCAGCAGTTTCGGCAGGGCTAACACTGAAGCTTTCTTT
V: TRBV7-9; J: TRBJ2-2; D: .; length: 18; size: .; CDR3: CASSLLGRGRDPTGELFF; DNA: TGTGCCAGCAGCTTACTCGGGCGGGGCCGGGACCCCACCGGGGAGCTGTTTTTT
V: TRBV28; J: TRBJ1-1; D: .; length: 16; size: .; CDR3: CASSFVRHSMNTEAFF; DNA: TGTGCCAGCAGTTTTGTTCGGCATTCCATGAACACTGAAGCTTTCTTT
V: TRBV19; J: TRBJ1-1; D: .; length: 13; size: few; CDR3: CASSEGTLVGAFF; DNA: TGTGCCAGTAGTGAAGGCACTCTGGTTGGGGCTTTCTTT
V: TRBV7-2; J: TRBJ1-5; D: .; length: 15; size: .; CDR3: CASSLGPYSNQPQHF; DNA: TGTGCCAGCAGCTTAGGCCCATATAGCAATCAGCCCCAGCATTTT
V: TRBV10-1; J: TRBJ2-1; D: TRBD2; length: 16; size: .; CDR3: CASSESPREGQGEQFF; DNA: TGCGCCAGCAGTGAGTCTCCGCGGGAGGGCCAGGGGGAGCAGTTCTTC
V: TRBV28; J: TRBJ1-5; D: .; length: 13; size: .; CDR3: CASSSYGDQPQHF; DNA: TGTGCCAGCAGTTCCTATGGGGATCAGCCCCAGCATTTT
V: TRBV5-5; J: TRBJ1-5; D: TRBD1; length: 15; size: few; CDR3: CASSLDTGGGQPQHF; DNA: TGTGCCAGCAGCTTGGATACAGGGGGCGGCCAGCCCCAGCATTTT
V: TRBV28; J: TRBJ2-2; D: .; length: 12; size: medium-sized; CDR3: CASSLETGELFF; DNA: TGTGCCAGCAGTTTAGAGACCGGGGAGCTGTTTTTT
V: TRBV7-9; J: TRBJ2-7; D: .; length: 13; size: .; CDR3: CASSLAAAYEQYF; DNA: TGTGCCAGCAGCTTGGCGGCGGCCTACGAGCAGTACTTC
V: TRBV11-2; J: TRBJ1-1; D: TRBD1; length: 12; size: .; CDR3: CASSGQGPEAFF; DNA: TGTGCCAGCTCAGGACAGGGACCTGAAGCTTTCTTT
V: TRBV9; J: TRBJ1-1; D: .; length: 15; size: .; CDR3: CASSQASRAGTEAFF; DNA: TGTGCCAGCAGCCAAGCGAGTAGGGCGGGCACTGAAGCTTTCTTT
V: TRBV19; J: TRBJ1-4; D: .; length: 15; size: .; CDR3: CASTNDRYPNEKLFF; DNA: TGTGCCAGTACAAACGACAGGTATCCTAATGAAAAACTGTTTTTT